Listed below are T cell receptor beta chains from one sample, sequenced in a study of blood T cell repertoires in COVID-19. Only in-frame clones appear in the TCRdb table, and some are missing; sequencing was by immunoSEQ multiplex PCR. Of roughly 88,000 clones in the sample, roughly 72% are singletons; the top ten hold roughly 25%. Sequencing input: peripheral blood. These receptors all stem from a woman aged 55-70 years in a cohort sampled during active or convalescent COVID-19. Each CDR3 is given with its conserved first and last residue. Fields, in order: J gene, clone size, D gene, V gene, CDR3 protein, CDR3 DNA. D genes are given only for firm matches. Expanded clones get a size class; other rows say once, few or many, or leave the size out.

>TRBJ2-7|-|-|TRBV5-6
CASSPWFRGSLYEQYF
TGTGCCAGCAGCCCGTGGTTTAGGGGCTCCCTCTACGAGCAGTACTTC
>TRBJ2-2|once|TRBD1|TRBV7-3
CASSSTGEPNTGELFF
TGTGCCAGCAGCTCGACAGGGGAGCCCAACACCGGGGAGCTGTTTTTT
>TRBJ2-7|-|-|TRBV7-2
CASSLDLTVPSYEQYF
TGTGCCAGCAGCTTAGATCTGACAGTCCCCTCCTACGAGCAGTACTTC
>TRBJ2-1|many|-|TRBV7-8
CASSLAADEQFF
TGTGCCAGCAGCTTAGCGGCGGATGAGCAGTTCTTC
>TRBJ2-2|-|-|TRBV3-1/TRBV3-2
CASSRRGSNGELFF
TGTGCCAGCAGCCGCAGGGGTTCAAACGGGGAGCTGTTTTTT
>TRBJ2-2|-|-|TRBV15
CATSGRTGQVTGELFF
TGTGCCACCAGCGGGAGGACCGGCCAAGTCACCGGGGAGCTGTTTTTT
>TRBJ2-1|-|-|TRBV2
CASNPDTTYNEQFF
TGTGCCAGCAATCCGGACACCACCTACAATGAGCAGTTCTTC
>TRBJ2-2|-|-|TRBV27
CASSLRGGELFF
TGTGCCAGCAGTTTAAGAGGTGGGGAGCTGTTTTTT
>TRBJ2-5|-|TRBD1|TRBV5-1
CASSLLGQGASETQYF
TGCGCCAGCAGCTTGTTAGGACAGGGGGCTTCAGAGACCCAGTACTTC
>TRBJ2-3|-|TRBD2|TRBV18
CASSTRLAGGTDTQYF
TGTGCCAGCTCAACAAGACTAGCGGGGGGCACAGATACGCAGTATTTT
>TRBJ2-5|few|TRBD2|TRBV11-2
CASSFGAGGPNGETQYF
TGTGCCAGCAGCTTCGGCGCGGGGGGGCCGAACGGAGAGACCCAGTACTTC
>TRBJ2-2|-|TRBD2|TRBV28
CASSQPGLAANTGELFF
TGTGCCAGCAGTCAGCCGGGACTAGCAGCGAACACCGGGGAGCTGTTTTTT
>TRBJ2-1|-|TRBD2|TRBV10-3
CAISESIASGGVRNEQFF
TGTGCCATCAGTGAGTCGATCGCTAGCGGGGGGGTGAGGAATGAGCAGTTCTTC
>TRBJ1-1|few|-|TRBV19
CASSGSGVTEAFF
TGTGCCAGTAGTGGGTCAGGGGTCACTGAAGCTTTCTTT
>TRBJ1-2|-|TRBD1|TRBV4-3
CASSRSTGQGIGYTF
TGCGCCAGCAGCCGGTCGACTGGACAGGGTATTGGCTACACCTTC
>TRBJ1-1|-|TRBD1|TRBV11-1
CASNRGHGNTEAFF
TGTGCCTCAAACAGGGGGCATGGGAACACTGAAGCTTTCTTT
>TRBJ1-5|-|-|TRBV5-5
CASSLYAVKGQPQHF
TGTGCCAGCAGCTTGTATGCGGTTAAAGGTCAGCCCCAGCATTTT
>TRBJ2-7|-|-|TRBV27
CASSLSGLIGGVEQYF
TGTGCCAGCAGTTTATCGGGCCTTATAGGGGGGGTCGAGCAGTACTTC
>TRBJ1-1|once|-|TRBV5-1
CASSSDTMAFF
TGCGCCAGCAGCTCGGACACGATGGCTTTCTTT
>TRBJ2-5|-|TRBD1|TRBV7-2
CASSPPTLDREETQYF
TGTGCCAGCAGCCCCCCAACCCTCGACAGGGAAGAGACCCAGTACTTC
>TRBJ2-5|-|TRBD2|TRBV11-2
CASSHQRGARETQYF
TGTGCCAGCAGCCACCAGCGGGGGGCGAGAGAGACCCAGTACTTC
>TRBJ1-3|-|TRBD1|TRBV27
CASSLYRGSGNTIYF
TGTGCCAGCAGTTTATACAGGGGCTCTGGAAACACCATATATTTT